These T cell receptor beta chains were read from a single sample in a study of shared clonotypes between healthy human individuals. Profiling relied on immunoSEQ multiplex PCR, and the TCRdb table lists in-frame clones only, not all of them. The sample includes about 690,000 clones, 90% of them seen just once. Sample: memory CD8+ T cells from PBMCs. All receptors come from a man between 18 and 35 years old in good health. Some clones in this sample may be carry-over from other donors' samples. The CDR3 runs from the conserved cysteine through the conserved F or W. Fields, in order: J gene, clone size, V gene, D gene, CDR3 protein, CDR3 DNA. The D gene is left open where the match is weak. Clone size appears in some rows only: once, few, many, or a class for an expanded clone.

TRBJ2-2 | . | TRBV28 | . | CASSLFGDTGELFF | TGTGCCAGCAGTTTATTCGGAGACACCGGGGAGCTGTTTTTT
TRBJ2-1 | . | TRBV27 | TRBD1 | CASSGTVNEQFF | TGTGCCAGCAGTGGGACAGTAAATGAGCAGTTCTTC
TRBJ2-1 | . | TRBV5-1 | TRBD2 | CASSFQTSGRGNEQFF | TGCGCCAGCAGCTTCCAGACTAGCGGGAGGGGCAATGAGCAGTTCTTC
TRBJ2-7 | . | TRBV2 | TRBD1 | CASSGGQGSREQYF | TGTGCCAGCAGTGGGGGACAGGGGTCGAGGGAGCAGTACTTC
TRBJ1-5 | once | TRBV27 | . | CASSLSAGGTQPQHF | TGTGCCAGCAGTTTATCAGCCGGGGGAACTCAGCCCCAGCATTTT
TRBJ2-2 | . | TRBV9 | . | CASSSVSTNTGELFF | TGTGCCAGCAGCTCAGTGAGTACGAACACCGGGGAGCTGTTTTTT
TRBJ2-2 | once | TRBV19 | . | CASSLFPGELFF | TGTGCCAGTAGTTTATTTCCCGGGGAGCTGTTTTTT
TRBJ2-1 | . | TRBV5-1 | . | CASSPVGSLYNEQFF | TGCGCCAGCAGCCCTGTGGGCAGCCTCTACAATGAGCAGTTCTTC
TRBJ2-5 | . | TRBV7-6 | . | CASSAIGTAGGETQYF | TGTGCCAGCAGCGCCATAGGGACTGCTGGGGGGGAGACCCAGTACTTC
TRBJ2-1 | . | TRBV27 | . | CASSLRSVSYNEQFF | TGTGCCAGCAGTTTACGTTCAGTATCCTACAATGAGCAGTTCTTC
TRBJ2-7 | . | TRBV28 | TRBD2 | CASSLSGSRYEQYF | TGTGCCAGCAGTTTAAGCGGGAGCCGATACGAGCAGTACTTC
TRBJ1-1 | . | TRBV10-2 | . | CASSEWIKAFF | TGCGCCAGCAGTGAGTGGATCAAAGCTTTCTTT
TRBJ2-3 | once | TRBV29-1 | . | CSVEDPGPDTQYF | TGCAGCGTTGAAGATCCCGGACCAGATACGCAGTATTTT
TRBJ1-3 | . | TRBV25-1 | . | CASSPGGNTIYF | TGTGCCAGCAGCCCCGGTGGAAACACCATATATTTT
TRBJ2-2 | . | TRBV7-9 | TRBD2 | CASSITGTSGNTGELFF | TGTGCCAGCAGCATAACCGGGACTAGCGGGAATACCGGGGAGCTGTTTTTT
TRBJ1-1 | . | TRBV27 | . | CASSDRGRNTEAFF | TGTGCCAGCAGCGACCGGGGTCGGAACACTGAAGCTTTCTTT
TRBJ1-2 | . | TRBV27 | . | CASSLTGGLGYGYTF | TGTGCCAGCAGCCTCACGGGGGGGCTTGGCTATGGCTACACCTTC
TRBJ2-2 | . | TRBV27 | . | CASSLLGRELFF | TGTGCCAGCAGTTTATTGGGGCGGGAGCTGTTTTTT
TRBJ2-7 | once | TRBV25-1 | TRBD2 | CASSRLADSYEQYF | TGTGCCAGCAGCCGACTAGCGGATTCCTACGAGCAGTACTTC
TRBJ2-7 | . | TRBV27 | . | CASSSGGTYEQYF | TGTGCCAGCAGCTCCGGGGGAACCTACGAGCAGTACTTC
TRBJ1-5 | . | TRBV28 | . | CASRPLTEYSNQPQHF | TGTGCCAGCAGGCCATTAACAGAGTATAGCAATCAGCCCCAGCATTTT
TRBJ2-5 | once | TRBV9 | . | CASSPLVARSETQYF | TGTGCCAGCAGCCCGCTAGTGGCCAGATCAGAGACCCAGTACTTC
TRBJ2-1 | . | TRBV7-8 | . | CASSFRSGTDNEQFF | TGTGCCAGCAGCTTCAGATCCGGGACCGACAATGAGCAGTTCTTC
TRBJ1-2 | . | TRBV9 | TRBD1 | CASSVDGTGSYGYTF | TGTGCCAGCAGCGTTGACGGGACAGGGAGCTATGGCTACACCTTC
TRBJ2-7 | . | TRBV28 | . | CASSLRGHIHEQYF | TGTGCCAGCAGTTTAAGGGGACATATCCACGAGCAGTACTTC
TRBJ2-5 | . | TRBV28 | . | CASSWAQETQYF | TGTGCCAGCAGTTGGGCCCAAGAGACCCAGTACTTC
TRBJ2-1 | . | TRBV9 | . | CASSVADNEQFF | TGTGCCAGCAGCGTAGCTGACAATGAGCAGTTCTTC
TRBJ2-7 | . | TRBV28 | TRBD2 | CASSRASGKEQYF | TGTGCCAGCAGCCGGGCGAGCGGGAAGGAGCAGTACTTC
TRBJ1-6 | . | TRBV10-3 | . | CAISVGSNSPLHF | TGTGCCATCAGTGTCGGTTCGAATTCACCCCTCCACTTT
TRBJ2-5 | . | TRBV5-6 | . | CASSLDRVWETQYF | TGTGCCAGCAGCTTGGACAGGGTTTGGGAGACCCAGTACTTC
TRBJ1-2 | . | TRBV25-1 | TRBD1 | CASSAGGYYGYTF | TGTGCCAGCAGTGCAGGGGGCTACTATGGCTACACCTTC
TRBJ1-1 | . | TRBV5-1 | . | CASRPGTWDTEAFF | TGCGCCAGCAGGCCCGGGACATGGGACACTGAAGCTTTCTTT
TRBJ2-7 | . | TRBV4-3 | . | CASSQDLPGAGKQYF | TGCGCCAGCAGCCAAGATTTGCCAGGGGCCGGGAAGCAGTACTTC
TRBJ1-1 | . | TRBV30 | . | CAWRVRAPGTEAFF | TGTGCCTGGAGGGTCAGGGCGCCGGGCACTGAAGCTTTCTTT
TRBJ2-7 | . | TRBV6-5 | . | CASSYRALNYEQYF | TGTGCCAGCAGTTACAGGGCCCTCAACTACGAGCAGTACTTC